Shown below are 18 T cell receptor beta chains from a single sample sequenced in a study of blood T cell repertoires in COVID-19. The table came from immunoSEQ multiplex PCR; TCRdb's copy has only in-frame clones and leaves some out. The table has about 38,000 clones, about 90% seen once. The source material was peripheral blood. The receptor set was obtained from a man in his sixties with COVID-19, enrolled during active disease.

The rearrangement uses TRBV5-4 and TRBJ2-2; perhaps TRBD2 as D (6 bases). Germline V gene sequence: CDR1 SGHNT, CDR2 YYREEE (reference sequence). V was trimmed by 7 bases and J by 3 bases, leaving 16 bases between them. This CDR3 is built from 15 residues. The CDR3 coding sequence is TGTGCCAGCGCAAAGGAGGGGCTGGACACCGGGGAGCTGTTTTTT. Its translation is CASAKEGLDTGELFF.

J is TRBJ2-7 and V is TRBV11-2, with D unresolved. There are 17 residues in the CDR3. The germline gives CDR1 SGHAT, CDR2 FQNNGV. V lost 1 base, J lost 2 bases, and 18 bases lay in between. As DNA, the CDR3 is TGTGCCAGCAGCTTAGGCCATGGTGTTCACACCCCCTACGAGCAGTACTTC. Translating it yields CASSLGHGVHTPYEQYF.

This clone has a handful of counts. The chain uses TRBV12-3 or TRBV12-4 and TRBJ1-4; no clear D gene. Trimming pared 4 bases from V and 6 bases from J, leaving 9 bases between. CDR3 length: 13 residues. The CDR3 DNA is TGTGCCAGCAGTTACCGGGAAGATGAAAAACTGTTTTTT. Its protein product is CASSYREDEKLFF.

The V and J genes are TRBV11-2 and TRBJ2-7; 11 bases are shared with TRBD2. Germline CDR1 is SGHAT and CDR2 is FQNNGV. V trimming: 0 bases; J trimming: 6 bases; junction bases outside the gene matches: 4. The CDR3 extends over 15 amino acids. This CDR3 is CASSLEPGLAAEQYF. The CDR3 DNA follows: TGTGCCAGCAGCTTAGAACCGGGACTAGCGGCCGAGCAGTACTTC.

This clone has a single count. The CDR3 spells CASSGHGGEQYF. For the CDR3, the DNA is TGTGCCAGCAGCGGCCACGGGGGCGAGCAGTACTTC. The chain is built from TRBV5-4 and TRBJ2-7, with a possible D match to TRBD2 (6 bases). Trimming left V 4 bases short and J 6 bases short, with 11 bases between. The V gene's germline CDR1 is SGHNT and CDR2 YYREEE (reference sequence). The CDR3 runs to 12 residues. The whole variable domain, remainder taken from reference TRBV5-4 and TRBJ2-7, is ETGVTQSPTHLIKTRGQQVTLRCSSQSGHNTVSWYQQALGQGPQFIFQYYREEENGRGNFPPRFSGLQFPNYSSELNVNALELDDSALYLCASSGHGGEQYFGPGTRLTVT.

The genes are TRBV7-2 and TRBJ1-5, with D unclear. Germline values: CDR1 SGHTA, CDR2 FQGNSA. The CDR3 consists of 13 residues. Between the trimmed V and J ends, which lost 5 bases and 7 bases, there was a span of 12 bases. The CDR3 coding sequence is TGTGCCAGCAGCCCCCCAGGTCAACAGCCCCAGCATTTT. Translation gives CASSPPGQQPQHF.

CDR3 coding DNA: TGTGCCAGCAGAACCGGGACAGGACGAGGAGATACGCAGTATTTT. Its translation is CASRTGTGRGDTQYF. The V and J genes are TRBV2 and TRBJ2-3; TRBD1 aligns across 8 bases. CDR3 length equals 15 residues. V lost 6 bases and J lost 5; bases outside the gene matches: 10. Germline V gives CDR1 SNHLY, CDR2 FYNNEI.

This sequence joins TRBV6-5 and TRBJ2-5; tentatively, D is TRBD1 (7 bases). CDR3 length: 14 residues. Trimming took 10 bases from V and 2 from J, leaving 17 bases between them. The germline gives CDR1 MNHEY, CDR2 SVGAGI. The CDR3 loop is CAMGHSGGQETQYF. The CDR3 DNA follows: TGTGCCATGGGGCATTCAGGGGGGCAAGAGACCCAGTACTTC.

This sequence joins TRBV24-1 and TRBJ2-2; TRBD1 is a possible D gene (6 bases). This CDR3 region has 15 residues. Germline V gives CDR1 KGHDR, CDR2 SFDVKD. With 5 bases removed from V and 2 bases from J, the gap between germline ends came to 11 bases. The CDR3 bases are TGTGCCACCAGTGGGACAGACACTAACACCGGGGAGCTGTTTTTT. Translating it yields CATSGTDTNTGELFF.

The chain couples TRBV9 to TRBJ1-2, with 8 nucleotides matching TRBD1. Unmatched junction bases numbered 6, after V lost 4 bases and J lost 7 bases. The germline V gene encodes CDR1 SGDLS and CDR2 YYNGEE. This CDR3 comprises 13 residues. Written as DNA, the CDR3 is TGTGCCAGCAGCCCCGGACAGGGCGCTGGCTACACCTTC. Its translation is CASSPGQGAGYTF.

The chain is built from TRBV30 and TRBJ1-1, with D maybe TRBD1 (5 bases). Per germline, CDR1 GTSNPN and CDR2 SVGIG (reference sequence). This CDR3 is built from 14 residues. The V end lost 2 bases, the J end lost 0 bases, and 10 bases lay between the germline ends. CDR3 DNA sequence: TGTGCCTGGAGTCGGGGACTCATGAACACTGAAGCTTTCTTT. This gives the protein CAWSRGLMNTEAFF.

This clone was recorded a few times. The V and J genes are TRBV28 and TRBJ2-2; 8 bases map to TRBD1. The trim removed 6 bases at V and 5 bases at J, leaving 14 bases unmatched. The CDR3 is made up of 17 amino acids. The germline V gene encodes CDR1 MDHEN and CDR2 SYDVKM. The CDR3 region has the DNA TGTGCCAGCAGACCCAGGGCAGGGGGCGCGTGGACCGGGGAGCTGTTTTTT. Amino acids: CASRPRAGGAWTGELFF.

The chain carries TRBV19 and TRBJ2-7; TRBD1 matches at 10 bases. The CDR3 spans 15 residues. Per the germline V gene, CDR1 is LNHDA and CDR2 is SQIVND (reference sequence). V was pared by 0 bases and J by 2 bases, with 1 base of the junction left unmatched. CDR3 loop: CASSIDGTGAYEQYF. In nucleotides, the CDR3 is TGTGCCAGTAGTATAGATGGGACAGGGGCCTACGAGCAGTACTTC.

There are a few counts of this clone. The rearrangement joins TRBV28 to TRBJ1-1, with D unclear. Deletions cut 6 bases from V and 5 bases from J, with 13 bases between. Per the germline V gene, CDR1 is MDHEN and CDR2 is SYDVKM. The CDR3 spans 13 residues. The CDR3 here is CASSSAGGTEAFF. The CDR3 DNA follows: TGTGCCAGCAGCTCGGCGGGAGGGACTGAAGCTTTCTTT.

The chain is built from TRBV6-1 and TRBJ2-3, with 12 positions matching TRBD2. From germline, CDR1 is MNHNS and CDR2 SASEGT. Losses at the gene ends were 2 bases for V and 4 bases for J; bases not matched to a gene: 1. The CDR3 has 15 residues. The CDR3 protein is CASSELAGGPDTQYF. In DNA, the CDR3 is TGTGCCAGCAGTGAACTAGCGGGAGGGCCAGATACGCAGTATTTT.

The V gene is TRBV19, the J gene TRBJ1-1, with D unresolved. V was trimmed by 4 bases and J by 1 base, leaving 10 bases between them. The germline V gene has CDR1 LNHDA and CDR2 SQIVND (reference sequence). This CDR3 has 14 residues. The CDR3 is CASSTTHSNTEAFF. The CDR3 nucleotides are TGTGCCAGTAGTACGACTCACTCGAACACTGAAGCTTTCTTT.

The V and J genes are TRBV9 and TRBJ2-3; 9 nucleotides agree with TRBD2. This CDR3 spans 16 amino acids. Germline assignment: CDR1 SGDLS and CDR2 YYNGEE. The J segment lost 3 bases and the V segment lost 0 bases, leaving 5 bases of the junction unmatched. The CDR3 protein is CASSVATLAGTDTQYF. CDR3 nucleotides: TGTGCCAGCAGCGTAGCTACGCTAGCGGGAACAGATACGCAGTATTTT. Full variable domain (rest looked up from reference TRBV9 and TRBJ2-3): DSGVTQTPKHLITATGQRVTLRCSPRSGDLSVYWYQQSLDQGLQFLIQYYNGEERAKGNILERFSAQQFPDLHSELNLSSLELGDSALYFCASSVATLAGTDTQYFGPGTRLTVL.

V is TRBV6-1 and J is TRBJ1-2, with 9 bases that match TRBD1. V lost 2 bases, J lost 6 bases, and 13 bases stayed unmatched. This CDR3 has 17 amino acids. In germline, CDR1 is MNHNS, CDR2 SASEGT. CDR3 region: CASSELDPGQGFDGYTF. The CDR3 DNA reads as TGTGCCAGCAGTGAATTAGATCCGGGACAGGGTTTTGATGGCTACACCTTC.